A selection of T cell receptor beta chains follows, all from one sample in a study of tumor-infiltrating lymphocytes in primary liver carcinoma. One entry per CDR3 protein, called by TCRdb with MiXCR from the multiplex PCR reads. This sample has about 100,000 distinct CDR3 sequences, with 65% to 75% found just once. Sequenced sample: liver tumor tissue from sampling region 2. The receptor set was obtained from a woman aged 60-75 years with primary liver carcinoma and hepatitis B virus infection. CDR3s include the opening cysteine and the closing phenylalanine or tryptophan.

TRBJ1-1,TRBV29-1,CSVIEQTQNTEAFF
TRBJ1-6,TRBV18,CTSSPGGAGTNSPLHF
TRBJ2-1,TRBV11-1,CASSPTTSGKLEQFF
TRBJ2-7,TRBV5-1,CANSLALYTSGAYEQYF
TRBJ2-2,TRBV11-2,CAGSLGLAGPGELLF
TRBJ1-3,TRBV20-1,CNARDQRAGNTIYF
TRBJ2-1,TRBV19,CASSIDSGTGRVQYNEQFF
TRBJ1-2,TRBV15,CATSRDRGGYTF
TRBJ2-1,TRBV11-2,CASSAGTVDYNEQFF
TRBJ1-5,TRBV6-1,CASSDRQYSNQPQQF
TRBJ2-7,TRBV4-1,CDSSLQAQGDSYEHYF
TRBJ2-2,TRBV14,CASSQQGIGDTGELFF
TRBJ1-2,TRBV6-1,CVSSPGQYQAFGYGYTF
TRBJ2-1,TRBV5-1,CTSSLGSGRDEQFF
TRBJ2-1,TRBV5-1,CASSPDDLKGSYNEQFF
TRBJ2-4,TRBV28,CASRPAGGANIQYF
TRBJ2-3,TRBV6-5,CVSSYCPQNTQYF
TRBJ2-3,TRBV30,CAWSAGLAVSDTQYF
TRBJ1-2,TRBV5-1,CASSLVSTGGDGYTF